Reported below is one T cell receptor (beta chain). Its specificity is not known. This CDR3 is built from 15 residues. CDR1 is GTSNPN, CDR2 SVGIG, per germline (reference sequence). V lost 0 bases and J 6 bases, leaving 15 bases between the germline ends. TCRbeta library construction was performed incorporating unique molecular identifiers. TCRdb re-derived calls from the PCR reads in MiXCR, one entry per CDR3 protein. The repertoire includes 250,000 to 300,000 distinct CDR3 sequences, over 7.5% of them detected once, and approximately 8.2% sits in the top ten. The sample originates from a study of T-cell reconstitution after alpha-beta-depleted transplantation in children. Study-level findings and limits: Most T-cell counts and diversity one year after the transplant came from T cells that were newly produced.

The source of this sequence is a female patient aged 2 to 10 who had a stem cell transplant for Fanconi anemia, so the T cells may come from the graft donor. The input for sequencing was peripheral blood, taken 360 days after TCRalphabeta/CD19-depleted stem cell transplant. The chain joins TRBV30 to TRBJ1-5; a weak D match, TRBD1 (6 bases). Here the CDR3 reads CAWSVEGGVGQPQHF. CDR3 in DNA: TGTGCCTGGAGTGTAGAGGGGGGGGTGGGTCAGCCCCAGCATTTT.